Presented here are 8 T cell receptor beta chains from one specimen sequenced in a study of CD8+ T cells in alopecia areata. TCR sequencing used cDNA made by reverse transcription of extracted RNA. Generated by immunoSEQ multiplex PCR, the TCRdb table keeps only in-frame clones and is missing some. Found here are 190,000 or so clones, about 60% of them singletons; the top ten hold roughly 12%. The sample's treatment: oral pan-JAK inhibitor, 5-10 mg twice daily. This specimen was CD8+ T cells sorted from blood, taken at week 24, from a patient treated with tofacitinib. All receptors derive from a human donor with alopecia areata.

This clone showed up just a few times. This chain connects TRBV30 to TRBJ1-5, with D possibly matching TRBD1 (6 bases). Trimming left V 0 bases short and J 3 bases short, with 9 bases between. The CDR3 contains 14 residues. Germline values: CDR1 GTSNPN, CDR2 SVGIG (reference sequence). The CDR3 loop is CAWSVDSFNQPQHF. CDR3 sequence (DNA): TGTGCCTGGAGTGTGGACAGCTTCAATCAGCCCCAGCATTTT.

CDR3 residues: CAWAGIRTDTQYF. In nucleotides, the CDR3 is TGTGCCTGGGCGGGGATCCGCACAGATACGCAGTATTTT. J is TRBJ2-3 and V is TRBV30, with D possibly matching TRBD2 (6 bases). V was clipped by 5 bases and J by 1 base, with 10 bases between them. Germline assignment: CDR1 GTSNPN and CDR2 SVGIG (reference sequence). The CDR3 is 13 amino acids. Filled out from reference TRBV30 and TRBJ2-3, the complete variable domain reads SQTIHQWPATLVQPVGSPLSLECTVEGTSNPNLYWYRQAAGRGLQLLFYSVGIGQISSEVPQNLSASRPQDRQFILSSKKLLLSDSGFYLCAWAGIRTDTQYFGPGTRLTVL.

This sequence joins TRBV29-1 and TRBJ2-2, with 8 nucleotides matching TRBD1. The J segment lost 1 base and the V segment lost 1 base, leaving 8 bases of the junction unmatched. Per germline, CDR1 SQVTM and CDR2 ANQGSEA. The CDR3 runs 17 residues. The CDR3 spells CSVEGYRGEMNTGELFF. The CDR3 DNA sequence: TGCAGCGTTGAAGGGTACAGGGGGGAAATGAACACCGGGGAGCTGTTTTTT.

The chain employs TRBV30 and TRBJ1-2; tentatively, D is TRBD1 (5 bases). Germline V gives CDR1 GTSNPN, CDR2 SVGIG (reference sequence). Trimming took off 2 bases at V and 10 bases at J, with 14 bases between the two ends. The CDR3 contains 12 residues. The CDR3 sequence is CAWSTGGLDYTF. The CDR3 bases are TGTGCCTGGAGTACTGGGGGACTTGACTACACCTTC.

The chain links TRBV13 to TRBJ1-2; D might be TRBD1 (5 bases). There are 16 residues in the CDR3. CDR1 and CDR2 (germline): PRHDT, FYEKMQ (reference sequence). Trimming removed 8 bases from V and 8 bases from J, with 27 bases in between. The CDR3 DNA reads TGTGCCAGCGAAAACATAGGAGGGACTGCGGCTAGCGGCTACACCTTC. As protein: CASENIGGTAASGYTF.

The chain links TRBV7-9 to TRBJ2-3; D tentatively fits TRBD1 or TRBD2 (5 bases each). Trimming pared 5 bases from V and 4 bases from J, leaving 16 bases between. The CDR3 spans 15 residues. Per germline, CDR1 SEHNR and CDR2 FQNEAQ (reference sequence). The CDR3 DNA is TGTGCCAGCAGCCCCCTTGTTGGGGGACCAGATACGCAGTATTTT. It specifies CASSPLVGGPDTQYF. The whole variable domain, filled in from reference TRBV7-9 and TRBJ2-3, reads DTGVSQNPRHKITKRGQNVTFRCDPISEHNRLYWYRQTLGQGPEFLTYFQNEAQLEKSRLLSDRFSAERPKGSFSTLEIQRTEQGDSAMYLCASSPLVGGPDTQYFGPGTRLTVL.

This clone has more than one count but fewer than ten. This chain links TRBV4-1 with TRBJ2-2; the D gene is possibly TRBD2 (7 bases). Germline-derived CDR1 and CDR2 are MGHRA and YSYEKL. V lost 4 bases, J lost 4 bases, and 10 bases lay in between. The CDR3 covers 14 residues. CDR3 coding DNA: TGCGCCAGCAGCCGGGAGGGGGGCACCGGGGAGCTGTTTTTT. It translates to CASSREGGTGELFF.

The sample holds a few counts of this clone. CDR3 in DNA: TGTGCCAGCGGCCCCCTCGGAACAGGGGAGTATGGCTACACCTTC. Encoded protein: CASGPLGTGEYGYTF. The chain has TRBV6-5 and TRBJ1-2, with 7 positions matching TRBD1. The V segment lost 8 bases and the J segment 5 bases; nucleotides outside the gene matches: 14. Germline loops: CDR1 MNHEY, CDR2 SVGAGI. The CDR3 extends over 15 amino acids.